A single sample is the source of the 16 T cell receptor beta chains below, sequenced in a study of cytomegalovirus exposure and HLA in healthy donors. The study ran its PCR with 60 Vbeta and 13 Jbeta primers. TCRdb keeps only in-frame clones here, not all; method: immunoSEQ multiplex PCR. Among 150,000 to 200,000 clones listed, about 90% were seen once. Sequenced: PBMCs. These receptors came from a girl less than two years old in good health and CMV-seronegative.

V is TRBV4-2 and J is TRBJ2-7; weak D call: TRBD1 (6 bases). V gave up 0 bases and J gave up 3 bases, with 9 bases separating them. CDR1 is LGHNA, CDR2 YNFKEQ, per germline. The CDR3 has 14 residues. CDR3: CASSQDHRVYEQYF. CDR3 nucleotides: TGTGCCAGCAGCCAAGACCACAGGGTCTACGAGCAGTACTTC.

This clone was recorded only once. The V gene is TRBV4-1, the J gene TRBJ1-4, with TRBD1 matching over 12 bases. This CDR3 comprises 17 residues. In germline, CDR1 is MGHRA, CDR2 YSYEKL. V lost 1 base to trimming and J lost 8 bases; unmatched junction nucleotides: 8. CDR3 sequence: CASSQGGGQGAREKLFF. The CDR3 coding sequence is TGCGCCAGCAGCCAAGGCGGGGGACAGGGGGCAAGGGAAAAACTGTTTTTT.

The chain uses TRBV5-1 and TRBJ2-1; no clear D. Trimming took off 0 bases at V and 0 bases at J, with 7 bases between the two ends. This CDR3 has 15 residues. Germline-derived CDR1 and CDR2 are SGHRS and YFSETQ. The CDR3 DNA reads TGCGCCAGCAGCTTGGCACGGGTCTCCTACAATGAGCAGTTCTTC. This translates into CASSLARVSYNEQFF.

CDR3 residues: CATRDTEAFF. CDR3 bases: TGTGCCACCCGGGACACTGAAGCTTTCTTT. The chain has TRBV10-3 and TRBJ1-1, with D uncertain. The CDR3 loop spans 10 amino acids. Germline V gene data show CDR1 as ENHRY and CDR2 as SYGVKD. The V end was cut by 10 bases, the J end by 3 bases, with 6 bases between.

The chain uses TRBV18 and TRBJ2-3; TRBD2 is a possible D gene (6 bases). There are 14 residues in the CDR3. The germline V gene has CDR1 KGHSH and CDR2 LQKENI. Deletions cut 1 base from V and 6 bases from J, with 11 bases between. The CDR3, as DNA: TGTGCCAGCTCACCACGATTGGAGGGCGATACGCAGTATTTT. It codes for CASSPRLEGDTQYF.

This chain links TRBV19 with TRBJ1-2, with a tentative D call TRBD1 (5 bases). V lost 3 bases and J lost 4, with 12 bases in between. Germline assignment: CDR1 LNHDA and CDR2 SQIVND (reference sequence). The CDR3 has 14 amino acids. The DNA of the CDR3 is TGTGCCAGTAGTATCGGGGGGGGGTTCTATGGCTACACCTTC. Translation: CASSIGGGFYGYTF.

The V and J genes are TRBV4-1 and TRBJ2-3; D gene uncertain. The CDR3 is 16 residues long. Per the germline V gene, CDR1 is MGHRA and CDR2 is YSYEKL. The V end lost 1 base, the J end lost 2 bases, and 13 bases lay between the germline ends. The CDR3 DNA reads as TGCGCCAGCAGCCAAGGGTCCGACATGTTCACAGATACGCAGTATTTT. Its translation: CASSQGSDMFTDTQYF.

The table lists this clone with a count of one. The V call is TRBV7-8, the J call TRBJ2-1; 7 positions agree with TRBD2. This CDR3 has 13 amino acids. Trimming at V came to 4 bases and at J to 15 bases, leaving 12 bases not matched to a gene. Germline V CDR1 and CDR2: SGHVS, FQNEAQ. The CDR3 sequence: CASSSVNRTRRFF. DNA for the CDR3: TGTGCCAGCAGCTCGGTGAATAGGACTAGGCGGTTCTTC.

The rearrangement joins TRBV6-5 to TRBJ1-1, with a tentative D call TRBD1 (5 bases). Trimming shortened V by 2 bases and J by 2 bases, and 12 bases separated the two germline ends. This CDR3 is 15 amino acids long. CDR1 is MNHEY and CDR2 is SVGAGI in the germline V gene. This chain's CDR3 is CASSYTTQGNTEAFF. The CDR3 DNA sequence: TGTGCCAGCAGTTACACTACCCAGGGTAACACTGAAGCTTTCTTT.

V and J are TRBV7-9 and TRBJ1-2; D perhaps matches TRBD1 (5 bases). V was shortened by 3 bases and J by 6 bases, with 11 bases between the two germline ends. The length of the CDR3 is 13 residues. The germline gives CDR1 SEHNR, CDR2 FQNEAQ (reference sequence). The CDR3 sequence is CASSLGGGDGYTF. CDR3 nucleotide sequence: TGTGCCAGCAGCTTGGGCGGAGGGGATGGCTACACCTTC.

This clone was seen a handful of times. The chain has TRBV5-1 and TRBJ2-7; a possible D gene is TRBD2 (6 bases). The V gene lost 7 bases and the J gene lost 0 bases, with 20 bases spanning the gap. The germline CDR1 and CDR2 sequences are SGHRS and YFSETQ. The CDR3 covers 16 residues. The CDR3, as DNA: TGCGCCAGCGACACGGGGGTCGCGGGTTCCTCCTACGAGCAGTACTTC. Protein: CASDTGVAGSSYEQYF.

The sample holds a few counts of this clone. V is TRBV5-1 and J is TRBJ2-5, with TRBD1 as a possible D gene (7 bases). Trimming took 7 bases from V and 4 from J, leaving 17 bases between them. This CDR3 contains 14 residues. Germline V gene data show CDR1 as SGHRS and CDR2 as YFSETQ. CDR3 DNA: TGCGCCAGCCGGCCAGGGGGGCGTCCAGAGACCCAGTACTTC. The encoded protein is CASRPGGRPETQYF.

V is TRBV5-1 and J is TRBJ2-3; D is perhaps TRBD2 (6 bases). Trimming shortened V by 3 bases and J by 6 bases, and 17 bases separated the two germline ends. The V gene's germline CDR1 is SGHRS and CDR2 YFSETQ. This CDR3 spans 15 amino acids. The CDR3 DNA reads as TGCGCCAGCAGCTGGGGGGTACAGAAGAAGGATACGCAGTATTTT. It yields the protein CASSWGVQKKDTQYF.

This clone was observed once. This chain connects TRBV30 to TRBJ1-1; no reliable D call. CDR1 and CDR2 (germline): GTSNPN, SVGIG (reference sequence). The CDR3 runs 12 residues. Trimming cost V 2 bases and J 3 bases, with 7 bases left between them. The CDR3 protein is CAWSPTYTEAFF. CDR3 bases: TGTGCCTGGAGTCCGACTTACACTGAAGCTTTCTTT.

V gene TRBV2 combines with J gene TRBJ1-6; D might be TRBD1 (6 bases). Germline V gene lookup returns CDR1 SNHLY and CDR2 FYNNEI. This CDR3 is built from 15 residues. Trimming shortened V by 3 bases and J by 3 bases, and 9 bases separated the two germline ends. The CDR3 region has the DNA TGTGCCAGCAGTGACGGACAGCTCTATAATTCACCCCTCCACTTT. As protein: CASSDGQLYNSPLHF.

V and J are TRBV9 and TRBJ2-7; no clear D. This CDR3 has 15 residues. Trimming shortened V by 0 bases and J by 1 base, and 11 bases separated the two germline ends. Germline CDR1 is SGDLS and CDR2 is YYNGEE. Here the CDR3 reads CASSVGYSLSYEQYF. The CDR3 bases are TGTGCCAGCAGCGTAGGGTACAGCCTGTCCTACGAGCAGTACTTC.